This T cell receptor beta chain was sequenced in a study of T cell responses to AZD1222 COVID-19 vaccine (dated by TCRdb to the early 2020s). Broadly, across the study: TCR sequencing covered 233 trial participants: 200 to 210 given two doses of AZD1222 and 26 given two doses of MenACWY control vaccine. Enrollment into the trials was organized by age into subgroups of 18-55, 56-69 and 70-plus years, and those subgroups contained about 160, 30 and 59 TCR-sequenced participants, respectively.

The sample's time point label, decoded: about 28 days (+/-7) after the second vaccine dose. The treatment or condition label, as the study defines it: meningococcal conjugate vaccine given as trial control. Samples from vaccinated people were obtained from the UK trials COV001 and COV002, which included a single-blind randomized controlled phase 2/3 trial of AZD1222 (ChAdOx1 nCoV-19) in healthy adults. Trial participant PBMC samples were collected at day 0 and day 28 after the second dose for TCRbeta chain sequencing. As concerns this clone: Its antigen is unknown. No base qualities exist here, and no much larger clone lies one base off it.

V sheds 7 bases and J sheds 0 bases, leaving 7 bases between their ends. Based on the germline V gene, the CDR1 and CDR2 sequences are MNHEY and SVGAGI. From cysteine to phenylalanine, the CDR3 is 12 amino acids long. Only the CDR3 part of the read is kept: 36 bases, read in frame from the first base. The CDR3 regions of human TCRbeta chains were analyzed by immunosequencing. On the authors' methods: Repertoire TCRs were matched against a reference library of SARS-CoV-2-specific TCRs generated with the MIRA antigen-specificity platform. Breadth meant the fraction of unique TCRs that were SARS-CoV-2-associated, whereas depth meant the fraction of total T cells that were SARS-CoV-2-associated. Using the MIRA data, every spike-specific TCR was mapped to the spike region that the TCR reacted to and assigned to either a CD4 or a CD8 class. Log10-transformed breadth and depth values were compared by one-way ANOVA with Sidak's multiple comparisons tests. Imported from immuneACCESS, the table was reduced by TCRdb to in-frame sequences with V and J called. These copies leave out some clones; in studies compared against another copy, an unresolved V gene accounts for under half, and the cause of the remainder is not known. Clonal size and the V and J genes are those of that table, whereas D and trimming came from the DNA. In this sample the table shows over 150,000 clones, 85% to 95% of which occur a single time. The ten largest clones take up 0.8% to 1.3% of the sample.

Beyond this particular receptor, the publication reports: Reportedly, almost half of the unique spike-specific TCRs recognized epitopes lying outside the regions that are mutated in the B.1.351 and B.1.1.7 variants. Conclusions about previously exposed vaccinees were limited because only a handful of AZD1222 recipients were SARS-CoV-2 seropositive at baseline. The whole spike protein was spanned by vaccine-associated CD4 TCRs, and dominant responses were seen in regions 160-218 and 743-854. After two AZD1222 doses, both the breadth and the depth of spike-specific TCRs were significantly higher than at day 0 and than in MenACWY recipients. Because no samples from the day 14 peak response were available, repertoires could be characterized only after the peak T cell response. In the small 56-69-year group, the increase in depth fell short of significance, most likely because of low power. Participants were mostly white British, with more females than males. The authors suggested clonal diversity may have been underestimated.

The sequencing here drew on peripheral blood, taken 28 days after the second dose of the MenACWY control vaccine. The TCR comes from an adult who received the MenACWY meningococcal vaccine as a control. Recombination linked TRBV6-5 to TRBJ2-7; the D gene assignment is ambiguous. The DNA sequence reads TGTGCCAGCACGTCCGGCTCCTACGAGCAGTACTTC. Its protein reads: CASTSGSYEQYF.